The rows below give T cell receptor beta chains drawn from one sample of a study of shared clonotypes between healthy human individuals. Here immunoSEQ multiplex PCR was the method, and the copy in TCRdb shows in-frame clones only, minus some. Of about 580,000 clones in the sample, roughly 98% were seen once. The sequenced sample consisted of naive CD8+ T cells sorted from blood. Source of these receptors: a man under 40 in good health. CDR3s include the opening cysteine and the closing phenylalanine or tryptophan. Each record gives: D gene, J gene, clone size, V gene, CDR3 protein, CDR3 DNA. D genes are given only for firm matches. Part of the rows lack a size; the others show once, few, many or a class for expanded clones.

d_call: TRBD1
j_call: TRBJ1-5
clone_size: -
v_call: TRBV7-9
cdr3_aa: CASSLATGGGNQPQHF
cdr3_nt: TGTGCCAGCAGCTTAGCAACAGGGGGCGGCAATCAGCCCCAGCATTTT

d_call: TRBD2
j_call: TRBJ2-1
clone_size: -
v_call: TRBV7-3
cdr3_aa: CASSPGLAGDDEQFF
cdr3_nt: TGTGCCAGCAGCCCGGGACTAGCGGGAGATGATGAGCAGTTCTTC

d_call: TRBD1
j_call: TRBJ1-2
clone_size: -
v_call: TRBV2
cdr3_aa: CASSGGQGVGSYTF
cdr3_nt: TGTGCCAGCAGTGGCGGACAGGGAGTAGGTAGCTACACCTTC

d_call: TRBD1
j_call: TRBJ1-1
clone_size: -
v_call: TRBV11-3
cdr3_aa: CASSLGIGTGNTEAFF
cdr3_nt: TGTGCCAGCAGCTTAGGGATCGGGACAGGGAACACTGAAGCTTTCTTT

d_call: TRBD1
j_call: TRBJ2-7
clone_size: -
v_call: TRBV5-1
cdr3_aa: CASTRWDRGQYEQYF
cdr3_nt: TGCGCCAGCACCCGGTGGGACAGGGGGCAATACGAGCAGTACTTC

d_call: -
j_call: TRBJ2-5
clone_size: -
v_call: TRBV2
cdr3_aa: CASSEGRAQETQYF
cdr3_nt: TGTGCCAGCAGTGAAGGGCGGGCGCAAGAGACCCAGTACTTC

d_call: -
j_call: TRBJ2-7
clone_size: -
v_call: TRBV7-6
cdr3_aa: CASSPESRYEQYF
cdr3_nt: TGTGCCAGCAGCCCAGAGTCCAGATACGAGCAGTACTTC

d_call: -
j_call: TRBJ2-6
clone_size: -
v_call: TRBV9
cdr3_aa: CASSVEGGSGANVLTF
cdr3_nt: TGTGCCAGCAGCGTAGAAGGGGGATCTGGGGCCAACGTCCTGACTTTC

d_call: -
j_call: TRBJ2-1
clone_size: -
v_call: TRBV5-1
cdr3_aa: CASRTGAIYNEQFF
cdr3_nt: TGCGCCAGCCGGACGGGGGCTATATACAATGAGCAGTTCTTC

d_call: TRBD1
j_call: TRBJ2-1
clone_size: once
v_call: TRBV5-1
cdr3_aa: CASSPGGQGYNEQFF
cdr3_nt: TGCGCCAGCAGCCCGGGGGGACAGGGGTACAATGAGCAGTTCTTC

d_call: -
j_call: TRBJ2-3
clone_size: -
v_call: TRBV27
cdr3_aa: CASSFLSTDTQYF
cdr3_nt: TGTGCCAGCAGTTTTCTATCGACAGATACGCAGTATTTT

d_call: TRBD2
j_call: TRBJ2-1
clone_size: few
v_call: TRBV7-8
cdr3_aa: CASRATSGSSYNEQFF
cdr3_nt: TGTGCCAGCAGGGCGACTAGCGGTAGCTCCTACAATGAGCAGTTCTTC

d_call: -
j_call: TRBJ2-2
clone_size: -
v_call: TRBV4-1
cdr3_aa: CASSQEQGVTGELFF
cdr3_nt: TGCGCCAGCAGCCAAGAACAGGGTGTTACCGGGGAGCTGTTTTTT

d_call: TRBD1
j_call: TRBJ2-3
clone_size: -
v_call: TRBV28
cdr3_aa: CASSLPFIDTGADTQYF
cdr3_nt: TGTGCCAGCAGTTTACCCTTTATCGATACAGGGGCAGATACGCAGTATTTT

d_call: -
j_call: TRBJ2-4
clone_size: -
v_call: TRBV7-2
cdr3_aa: CASSLNTQGRNIQYF
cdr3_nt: TGTGCCAGCAGCCTAAACACCCAAGGGAGAAACATTCAGTACTTC

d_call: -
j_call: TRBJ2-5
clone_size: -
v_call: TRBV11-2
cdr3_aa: CASSLALIQETQYF
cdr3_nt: TGTGCCAGCAGCCTAGCACTAATCCAAGAGACCCAGTACTTC

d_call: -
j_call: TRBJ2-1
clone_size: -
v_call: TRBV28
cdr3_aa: CASSWSSYNEQFF
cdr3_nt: TGTGCCAGCAGTTGGAGCTCCTACAATGAGCAGTTCTTC

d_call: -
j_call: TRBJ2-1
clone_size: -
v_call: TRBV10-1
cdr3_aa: CASSGAGGSYNEQFF
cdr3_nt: TGCGCCAGCAGTGGGGCCGGGGGATCCTACAATGAGCAGTTCTTC

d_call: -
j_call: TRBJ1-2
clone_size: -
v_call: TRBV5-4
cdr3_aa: CASSPAPPGAHGYTF
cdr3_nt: TGTGCCAGCAGCCCCGCACCGCCGGGGGCTCACGGCTACACCTTC

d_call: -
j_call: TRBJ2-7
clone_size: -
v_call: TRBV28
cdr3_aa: CASSSPQAPLPYEQYF
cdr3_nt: TGTGCCAGCAGTTCCCCCCAGGCTCCATTACCCTACGAGCAGTACTTC

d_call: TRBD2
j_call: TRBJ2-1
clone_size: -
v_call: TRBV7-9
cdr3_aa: CASSETGLAGEELF
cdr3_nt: TGTGCCAGCAGCGAAACCGGACTAGCGGGAGAAGAGCTCTTC

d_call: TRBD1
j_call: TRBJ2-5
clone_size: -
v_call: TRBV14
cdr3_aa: CASSPGQGGETQYF
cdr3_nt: TGTGCCAGCAGCCCAGGACAGGGGGGAGAGACCCAGTACTTC

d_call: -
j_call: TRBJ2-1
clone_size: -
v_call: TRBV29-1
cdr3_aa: CSVEYPSWRYNEQFF
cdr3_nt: TGCAGCGTTGAGTACCCTAGCTGGCGATACAATGAGCAGTTCTTC

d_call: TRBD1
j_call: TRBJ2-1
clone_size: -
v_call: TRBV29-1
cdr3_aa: CSVDFRDRGREQFF
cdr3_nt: TGCAGCGTTGACTTCCGGGACAGGGGGCGTGAGCAGTTCTTC

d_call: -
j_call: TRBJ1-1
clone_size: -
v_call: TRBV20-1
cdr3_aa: CRPGAGGAFF
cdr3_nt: TGCAGACCTGGGGCGGGGGGAGCTTTCTTT

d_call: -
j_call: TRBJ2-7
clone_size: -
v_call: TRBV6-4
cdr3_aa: CASSISGQAYEQYF
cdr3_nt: TGTGCCAGCAGCATCTCGGGTCAAGCCTACGAGCAGTACTTC

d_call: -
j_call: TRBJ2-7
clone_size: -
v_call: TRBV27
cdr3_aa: CASSSAGISYEQYF
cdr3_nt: TGTGCCAGCAGTTCGGCGGGTATCTCCTACGAGCAGTACTTC

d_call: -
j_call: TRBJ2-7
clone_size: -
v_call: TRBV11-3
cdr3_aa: CASPIWRRIEQYF
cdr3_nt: TGTGCCAGTCCAATCTGGCGGCGTATCGAGCAGTACTTC

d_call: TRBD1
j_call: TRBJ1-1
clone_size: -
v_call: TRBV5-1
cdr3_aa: CASSLAASGGTEAFF
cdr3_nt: TGCGCCAGCAGCTTGGCCGCGTCAGGGGGAACTGAAGCTTTCTTT

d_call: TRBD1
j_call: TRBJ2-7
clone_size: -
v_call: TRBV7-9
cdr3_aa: CASTGRTGEYEQYF
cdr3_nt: TGTGCCAGCACGGGACGGACAGGGGAGTACGAGCAGTACTTC

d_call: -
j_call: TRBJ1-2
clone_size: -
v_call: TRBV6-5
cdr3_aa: CASSYGRGDYTF
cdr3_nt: TGTGCCAGCAGTTACGGACGGGGTGACTACACCTTC

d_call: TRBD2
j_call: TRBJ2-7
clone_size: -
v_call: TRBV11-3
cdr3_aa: CASSLGVTSGMYEQYF
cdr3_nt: TGTGCCAGCAGCTTAGGGGTTACTAGCGGGATGTACGAGCAGTACTTC

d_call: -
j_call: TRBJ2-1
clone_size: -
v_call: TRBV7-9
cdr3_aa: CASSAEPYNEQFF
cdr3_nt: TGTGCCAGCAGCGCGGAGCCGTACAATGAGCAGTTCTTC

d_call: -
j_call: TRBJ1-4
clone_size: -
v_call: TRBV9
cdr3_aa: CASSVGAPPPLKAGYDEKLFF
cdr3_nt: TGTGCCAGCAGCGTAGGGGCCCCCCCGCCACTAAAGGCGGGGTACGATGAAAAACTGTTTTTT

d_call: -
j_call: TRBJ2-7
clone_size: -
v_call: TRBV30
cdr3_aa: CAWSPTGLSYEQYF
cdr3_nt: TGTGCCTGGAGCCCTACGGGCCTCTCCTACGAGCAGTACTTC